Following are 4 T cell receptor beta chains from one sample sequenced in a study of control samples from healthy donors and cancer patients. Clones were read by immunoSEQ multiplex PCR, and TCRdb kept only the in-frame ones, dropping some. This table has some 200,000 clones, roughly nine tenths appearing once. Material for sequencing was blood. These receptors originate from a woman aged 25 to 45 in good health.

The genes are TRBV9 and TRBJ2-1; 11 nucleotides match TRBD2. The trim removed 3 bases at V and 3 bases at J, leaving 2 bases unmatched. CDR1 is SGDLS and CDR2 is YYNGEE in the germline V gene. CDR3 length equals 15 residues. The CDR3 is CASSALAGGYNEQFF. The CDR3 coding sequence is TGTGCCAGCAGCGCCCTAGCGGGGGGCTACAATGAGCAGTTCTTC. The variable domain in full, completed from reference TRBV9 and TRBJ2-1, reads DSGVTQTPKHLITATGQRVTLRCSPRSGDLSVYWYQQSLDQGLQFLIQYYNGEERAKGNILERFSAQQFPDLHSELNLSSLELGDSALYFCASSALAGGYNEQFFGPGTRLTVL.

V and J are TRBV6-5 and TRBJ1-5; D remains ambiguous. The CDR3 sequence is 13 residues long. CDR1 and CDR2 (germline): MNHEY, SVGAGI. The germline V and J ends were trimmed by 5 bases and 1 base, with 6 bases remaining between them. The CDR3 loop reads CASSPQSNQPQHF. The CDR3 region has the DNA TGTGCCAGCAGTCCTCAGAGCAATCAGCCCCAGCATTTT.

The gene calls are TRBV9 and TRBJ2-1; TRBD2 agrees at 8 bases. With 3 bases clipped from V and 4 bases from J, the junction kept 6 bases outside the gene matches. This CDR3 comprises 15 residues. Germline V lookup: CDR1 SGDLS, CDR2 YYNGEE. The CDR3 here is CASSEGVAGYNEQFF. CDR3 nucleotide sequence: TGTGCCAGCAGCGAGGGGGTAGCGGGGTACAATGAGCAGTTCTTC.

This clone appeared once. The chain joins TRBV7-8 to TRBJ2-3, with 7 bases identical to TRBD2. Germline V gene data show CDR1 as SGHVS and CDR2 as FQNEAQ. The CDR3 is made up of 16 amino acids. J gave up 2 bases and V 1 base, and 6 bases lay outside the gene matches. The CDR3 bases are TGTGCCAGCAGCTTAGTTAGTGGACTAGACACAGATACGCAGTATTTT. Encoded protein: CASSLVSGLDTDTQYF.